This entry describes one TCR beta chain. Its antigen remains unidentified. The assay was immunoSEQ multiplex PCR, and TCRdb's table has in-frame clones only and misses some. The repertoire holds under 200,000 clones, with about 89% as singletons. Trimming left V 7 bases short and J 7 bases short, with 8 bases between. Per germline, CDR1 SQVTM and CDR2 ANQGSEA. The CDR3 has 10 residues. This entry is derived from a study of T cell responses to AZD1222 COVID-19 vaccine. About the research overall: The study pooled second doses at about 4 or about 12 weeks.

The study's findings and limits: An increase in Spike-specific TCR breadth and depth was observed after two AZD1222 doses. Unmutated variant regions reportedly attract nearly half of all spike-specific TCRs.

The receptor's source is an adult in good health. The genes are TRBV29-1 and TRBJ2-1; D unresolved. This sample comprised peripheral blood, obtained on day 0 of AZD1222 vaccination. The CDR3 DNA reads TGCAGCGGAGGAAAAAATGAGCAGTTCTTC. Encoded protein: CSGGKNEQFF.